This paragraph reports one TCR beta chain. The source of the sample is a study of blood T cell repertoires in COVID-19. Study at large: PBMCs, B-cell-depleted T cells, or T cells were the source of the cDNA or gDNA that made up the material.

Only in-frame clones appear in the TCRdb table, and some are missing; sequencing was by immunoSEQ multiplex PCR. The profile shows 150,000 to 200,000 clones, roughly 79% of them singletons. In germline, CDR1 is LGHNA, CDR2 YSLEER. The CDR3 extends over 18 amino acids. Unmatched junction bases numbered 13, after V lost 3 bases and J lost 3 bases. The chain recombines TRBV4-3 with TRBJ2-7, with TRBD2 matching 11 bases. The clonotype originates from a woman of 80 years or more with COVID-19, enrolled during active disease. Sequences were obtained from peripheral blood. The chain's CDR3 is CASSQLLLTSGVSYEQYF. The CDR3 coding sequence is TGCGCCAGCAGCCAGCTCCTTCTGACTAGCGGGGTTAGCTACGAGCAGTACTTC.